These 6 T cell receptor beta chains came from one sample sequenced in a study of blood T cell repertoires in COVID-19 (dated by TCRdb to the early 2020s). The method was the immunoSEQ multiplex PCR assay. The table was pulled from immuneACCESS by TCRdb, which kept in-frame rearrangements only. Such tables lose some clones; where checked, under half of the loss comes from unresolved V genes, and the rest has no known cause. Counted in this sample were 250,000 or so clones; about nine tenths of them appeared once. The ten largest clonotypes hold roughly 2.5% of the sample. Sequenced sample: PBMCs or T cells enriched from blood (not recorded which). These receptors came from a woman between 35 and 50 years old with acute COVID-19.

This rearrangement joins TRBV10-1 to TRBJ2-7; 7 positions match TRBD1. Trimming removed 7 bases from V and 5 bases from J; junction bases left unmatched: 8. CDR1 and CDR2 from the germline V gene are WNHNN and SYGVQD (reference sequence). CDR3 length equals 13 residues. The CDR3 bases are TGCGCCAGCATACAGGGGCTGGAGGACGAGCAGTACTTC. Protein sequence: CASIQGLEDEQYF.

The V and J genes are TRBV6-5 and TRBJ1-2, with TRBD1 identical over 7 bases. The CDR3 is 15 amino acids. CDR1 is MNHEY and CDR2 is SVGAGI in the germline V gene. After removal of 4 bases from V and 5 bases from J, the junction contained 10 bases not matched to a gene. The CDR3 DNA reads as TGTGCCAGCAGTTCTCCGGGACAGAGGGGTTATGGCTACACCTTC. Translated: CASSSPGQRGYGYTF.

The chain recombines TRBV5-1 with TRBJ1-4; 8 positions agree with TRBD1. V shed 5 bases and J 3 bases; nucleotides not matched to a gene: 3. Per the germline V gene, CDR1 is SGHRS and CDR2 is YFSETQ. The CDR3 has 14 residues. The CDR3 spells CASRTGAANEKLFF. The CDR3 bases are TGCGCCAGCAGGACAGGGGCGGCTAATGAAAAACTGTTTTTT.

The chain joins TRBV12-5 to TRBJ2-1, with TRBD2 matching 7 bases. The germline CDR1 and CDR2 sequences are LGHNT and FRNRAP. CDR3 size: 16 residues. After removal of 5 bases from V and 3 bases from J, the junction contained 10 bases not matched to a gene. CDR3 bases: TGTGCTAGTGGTAACGCCGGGACTACTCGCTACAATGAGCAGTTCTTC. Translated: CASGNAGTTRYNEQFF.

DNA for the CDR3: TGTGCCAGCAGCTTCGGGGGAGGGCCCCTCAATGAGCAGTTCTTC. Translating gives CASSFGGGPLNEQFF. V and J are TRBV7-9 and TRBJ2-1; 7 bases are a match to TRBD2. The V gene's germline CDR1 is SEHNR and CDR2 FQNEAQ (reference sequence). The V segment lost 3 bases and the J segment 6 bases; nucleotides outside the gene matches: 8. This CDR3 region has 15 residues.

This clone showed up just a few times. CDR3 sequence reads: CASSGPRRGEEKLFF. CDR3 DNA: TGTGCCAGCAGTGGACCACGCAGGGGAGAGGAAAAACTGTTTTTT. This chain joins TRBV2 and TRBJ1-4, with D tentatively TRBD1 (6 bases). The CDR3 loop spans 15 amino acids. V was trimmed by 4 bases and J by 8 bases, leaving 17 bases between them. Germline V lookup: CDR1 SNHLY, CDR2 FYNNEI. The full variable domain, its missing parts supplied by reference TRBV2 and TRBJ1-4, is EPEVTQTPSHQVTQMGQEVILRCVPISNHLYFYWYRQILGQKVEFLVSFYNNEISEKSEIFDDQFSVERPDGSNFTLKIRSTKLEDSAMYFCASSGPRRGEEKLFFGSGTQLSVL.